The sample holds a few counts of the clone carrying this TCR beta chain. The antigen remains undetermined. These data originate in a study of cytomegalovirus exposure and HLA in healthy donors. The study, taken as a whole, reports: Prior analysis indicated that the majority of TCR beta V segments exhibited productivity approximately 90% or approximately 30% of the time.

CDR1 and CDR2 from the germline V gene are SGHRS and YFSETQ. With 0 bases removed from V and 2 bases from J, the gap between germline ends came to 15 bases. CDR3 length: 16 amino acids. Primers: 60 Vbeta forward and 13 Jbeta reverse. The assay was immunoSEQ multiplex PCR, and TCRdb's table has in-frame clones only and misses some. There are approximately 180,000 clones in the sample; 72% occur only once, and 2% to 2.5% lies in the top ten. Sequences were obtained from PBMCs. J is TRBJ2-7 and V is TRBV5-1, with D possibly being TRBD1 (6 bases). The sequence came from a human donor in good health. The CDR3 protein is CASSLAGDRHPYEQYF. In DNA, the CDR3 is TGCGCCAGCAGCTTGGCGGGCGACAGGCACCCCTACGAGCAGTACTTC.